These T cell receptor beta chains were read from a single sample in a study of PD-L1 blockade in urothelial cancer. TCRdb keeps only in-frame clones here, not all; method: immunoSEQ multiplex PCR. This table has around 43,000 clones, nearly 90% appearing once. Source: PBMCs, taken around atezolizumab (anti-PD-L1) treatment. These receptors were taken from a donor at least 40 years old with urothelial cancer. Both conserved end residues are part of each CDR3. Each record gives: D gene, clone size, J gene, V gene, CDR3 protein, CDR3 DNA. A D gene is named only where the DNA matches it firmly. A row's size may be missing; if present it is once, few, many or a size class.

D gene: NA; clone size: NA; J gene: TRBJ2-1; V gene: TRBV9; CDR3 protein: CASSVALFGGQFF; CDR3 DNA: TGTGCCAGCAGCGTAGCTCTGTTCGGAGGGCAGTTCTTC
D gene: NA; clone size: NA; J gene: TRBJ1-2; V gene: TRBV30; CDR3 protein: CAWRGTGRDYGYTF; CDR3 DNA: TGTGCCTGGAGGGGGACGGGGAGGGACTATGGCTACACCTTC
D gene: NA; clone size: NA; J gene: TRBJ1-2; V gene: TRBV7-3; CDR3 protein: CASSILEGRARGYGYTF; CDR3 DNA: NA
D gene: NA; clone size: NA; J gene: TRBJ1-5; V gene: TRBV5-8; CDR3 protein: CASSGGLEGQPQHF; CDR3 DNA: TGTGCCAGCAGCGGGGGACTGGAGGGGCAGCCCCAGCATTTT
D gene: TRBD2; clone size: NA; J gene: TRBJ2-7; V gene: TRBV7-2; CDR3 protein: CASSPWGLAFGEQYF; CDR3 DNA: TGTGCCAGCAGCCCTTGGGGACTAGCGTTTGGCGAGCAGTACTTC
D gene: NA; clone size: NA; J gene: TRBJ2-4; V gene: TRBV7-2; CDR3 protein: CASSLVGAPNIQYF; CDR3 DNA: TGTGCCAGCAGCTTGGTAGGGGCCCCAAACATTCAGTACTTC
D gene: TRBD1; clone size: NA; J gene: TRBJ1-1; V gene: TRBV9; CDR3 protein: CASSPRGQGAGGTEAFF; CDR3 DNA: TGTGCCAGCAGCCCGAGAGGACAGGGGGCGGGGGGCACTGAAGCTTTCTTT
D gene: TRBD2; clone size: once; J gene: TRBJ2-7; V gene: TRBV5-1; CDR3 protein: CASRGAYEQYF; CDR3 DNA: TGCGCCAGCCGGGGGGCCTACGAGCAGTACTTC
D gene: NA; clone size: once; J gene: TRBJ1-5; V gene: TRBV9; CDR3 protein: CASSVGYSNQPQHF; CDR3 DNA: TGTGCCAGCAGCGTAGGTTATAGCAATCAGCCCCAGCATTTT
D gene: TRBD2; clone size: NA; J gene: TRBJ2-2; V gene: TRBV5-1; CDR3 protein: CASSLGLAGPNTGELFF; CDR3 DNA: TGCGCCAGCAGCTTGGGCCTAGCGGGCCCTAACACCGGGGAGCTGTTTTTT
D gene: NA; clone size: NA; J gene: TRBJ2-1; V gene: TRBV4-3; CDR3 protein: CASSQALARARHEQFF; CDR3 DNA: TGCGCCAGCAGCCAGGCGCTAGCGAGAGCCCGACATGAGCAGTTCTTC
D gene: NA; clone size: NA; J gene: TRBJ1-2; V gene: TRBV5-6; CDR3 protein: CASSLRQLYGYTF; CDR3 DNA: TGTGCCAGCAGCTTGAGACAGCTCTATGGCTACACCTTC
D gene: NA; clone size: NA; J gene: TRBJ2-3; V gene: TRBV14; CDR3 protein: CASSQDRWRTSTDTQYF; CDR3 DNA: TGTGCCAGCAGCCAAGATCGGTGGCGGACTAGCACAGATACGCAGTATTTT
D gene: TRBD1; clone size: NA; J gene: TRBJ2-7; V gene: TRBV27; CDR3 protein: CASSTTPTGGEQYF; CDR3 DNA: TGTGCCAGCAGTACTACCCCCACAGGGGGCGAGCAGTACTTC
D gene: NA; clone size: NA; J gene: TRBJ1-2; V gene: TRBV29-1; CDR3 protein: CSVEAPGGGYTF; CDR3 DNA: TGCAGCGTTGAGGCACCGGGGGGTGGCTACACCTTC
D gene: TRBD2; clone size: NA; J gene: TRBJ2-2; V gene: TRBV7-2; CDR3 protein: CASSPRPGAGAELFF; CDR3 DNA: TGTGCCAGCAGCCCCCGGCCGGGAGCGGGAGCTGAGCTGTTTTTT
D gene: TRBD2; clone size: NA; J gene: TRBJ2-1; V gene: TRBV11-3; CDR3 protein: CASSSPGLAGGVEQFF; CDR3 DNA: TGTGCCAGCAGCTCGCCCGGACTAGCGGGAGGGGTTGAGCAGTTCTTC
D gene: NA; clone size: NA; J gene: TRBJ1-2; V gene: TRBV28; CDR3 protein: CASRGDDGQNYGYTF; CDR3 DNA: TGTGCCAGCAGGGGCGACGACGGTCAAAACTATGGCTACACCTTC
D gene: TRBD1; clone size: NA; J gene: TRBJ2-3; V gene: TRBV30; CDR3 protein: CAWSVNTGAWDTQYF; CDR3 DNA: TGTGCCTGGAGTGTAAATACAGGGGCCTGGGATACGCAGTATTTT
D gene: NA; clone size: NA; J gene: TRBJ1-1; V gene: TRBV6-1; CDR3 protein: CASSLGGQANTEAFF; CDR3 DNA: TGTGCCAGCAGCCTAGGGGGTCAGGCGAACACTGAAGCTTTCTTT
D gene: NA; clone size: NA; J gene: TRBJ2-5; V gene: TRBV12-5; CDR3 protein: CASAEQNLGETQYF; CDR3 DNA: TGTGCTAGTGCCGAACAGAACCTTGGGGAGACCCAGTACTTC
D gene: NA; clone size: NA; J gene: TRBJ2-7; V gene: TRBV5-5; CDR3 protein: CASSSSPWYEQYF; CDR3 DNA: TGTGCCAGCAGCTCTAGTCCGTGGTACGAGCAGTACTTC
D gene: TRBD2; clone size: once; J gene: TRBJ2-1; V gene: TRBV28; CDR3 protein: CASSLWSSGYNEQFF; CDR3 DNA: TGTGCCAGCAGTTTATGGTCTAGCGGGTACAATGAGCAGTTCTTC
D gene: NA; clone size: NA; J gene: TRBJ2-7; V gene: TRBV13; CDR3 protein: CASSPDRYEQYF; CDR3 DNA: TGTGCCAGCAGCCCAGACAGATACGAGCAGTACTTC
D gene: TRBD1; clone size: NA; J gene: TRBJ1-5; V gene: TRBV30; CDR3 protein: CAWSVPAGTGSGTRNQPQHF; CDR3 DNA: TGTGCCTGGAGTGTACCGGCCGGGACAGGGTCGGGAACTCGCAATCAGCCCCAGCATTTT
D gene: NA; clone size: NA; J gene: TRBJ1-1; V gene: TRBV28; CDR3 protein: CASNSGGTEAFF; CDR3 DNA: TGTGCCAGCAACTCCGGCGGCACTGAAGCTTTCTTT
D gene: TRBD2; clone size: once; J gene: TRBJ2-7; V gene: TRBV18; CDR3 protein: CASSPPKGLGPYEQYF; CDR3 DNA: TGTGCCAGCTCACCACCCAAGGGACTAGGCCCCTACGAGCAGTACTTC
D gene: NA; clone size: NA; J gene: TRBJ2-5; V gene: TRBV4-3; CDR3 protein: CASSHLTLGGTSETQYF; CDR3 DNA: TGCGCCAGCAGCCACCTAACCCTGGGGGGGACATCCGAGACCCAGTACTTC
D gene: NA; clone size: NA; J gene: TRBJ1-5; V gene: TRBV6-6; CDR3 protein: CASVLARDSNQPQHF; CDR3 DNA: TGTGCCAGCGTGTTGGCCAGGGATAGCAATCAGCCCCAGCATTTT
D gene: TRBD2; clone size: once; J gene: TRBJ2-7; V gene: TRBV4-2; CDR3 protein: CASRPTPGGANEQYF; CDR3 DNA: TGTGCCAGCAGACCGACCCCCGGGGGGGCCAACGAGCAGTACTTC
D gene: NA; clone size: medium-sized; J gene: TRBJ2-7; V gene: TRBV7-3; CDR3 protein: CASSPREGQGPLGEQYF; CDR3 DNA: TGTGCCAGCAGCCCCCGGGAGGGACAGGGCCCTCTGGGTGAGCAGTACTTC
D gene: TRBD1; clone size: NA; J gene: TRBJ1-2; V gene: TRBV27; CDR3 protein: CASSTNRGRGYGYTF; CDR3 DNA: TGTGCCAGCAGCACCAACAGGGGAAGAGGGTATGGCTACACCTTC
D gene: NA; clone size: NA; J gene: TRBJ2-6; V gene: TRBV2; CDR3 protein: CASTPDRPSGANVLTF; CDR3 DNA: TGTGCCAGCACTCCGGACAGACCCTCTGGGGCCAACGTCCTGACTTTC
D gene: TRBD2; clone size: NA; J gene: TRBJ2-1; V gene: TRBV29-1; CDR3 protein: CSVETGGGSYNEQFF; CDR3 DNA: TGCAGCGTTGAAACCGGGGGGGGCTCCTACAATGAGCAGTTCTTC
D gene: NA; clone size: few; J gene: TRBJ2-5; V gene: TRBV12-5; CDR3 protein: CASGLVSETQYF; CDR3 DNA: TGTGCTAGTGGTTTGGTCTCGGAGACCCAGTACTTC
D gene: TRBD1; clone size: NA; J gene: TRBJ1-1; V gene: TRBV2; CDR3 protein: CASRQGAGPDMNTEAFF; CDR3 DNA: TGTGCCAGCCGACAGGGGGCCGGGCCGGATATGAACACTGAAGCTTTCTTT
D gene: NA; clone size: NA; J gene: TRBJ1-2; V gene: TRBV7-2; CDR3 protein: CASSLGGASGGYTF; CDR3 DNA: TGTGCCAGCAGCTTAGGCGGGGCGTCGGGTGGCTACACCTTC
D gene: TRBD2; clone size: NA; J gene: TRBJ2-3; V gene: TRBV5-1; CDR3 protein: CASSLGASGTPTDTQYF; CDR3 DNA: TGCGCCAGCAGCCTGGGGGCTAGCGGGACCCCCACAGATACGCAGTATTTT
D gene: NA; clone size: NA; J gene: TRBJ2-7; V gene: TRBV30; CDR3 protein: CAWSVLYEQYF; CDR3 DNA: TGTGCCTGGAGTGTACTATACGAGCAGTACTTC
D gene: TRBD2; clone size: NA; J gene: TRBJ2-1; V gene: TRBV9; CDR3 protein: CASSVALSGSSYNEQFF; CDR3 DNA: TGTGCCAGCAGCGTAGCCCTTAGCGGGAGTTCCTACAATGAGCAGTTCTTC
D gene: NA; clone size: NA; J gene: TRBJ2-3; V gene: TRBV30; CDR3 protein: CAWTRGAVSTDTQYF; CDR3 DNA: TGTGCCTGGACGCGGGGAGCGGTTAGCACAGATACGCAGTATTTT
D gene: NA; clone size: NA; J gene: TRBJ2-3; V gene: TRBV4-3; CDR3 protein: CASSQEGAGDPTDTQYF; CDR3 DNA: TGCGCCAGCAGCCAAGAGGGGGCAGGGGACCCCACAGATACGCAGTATTTT
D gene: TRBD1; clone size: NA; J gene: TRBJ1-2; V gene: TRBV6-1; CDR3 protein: CASTGTGVGSYGYTF; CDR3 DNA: TGTGCCAGCACCGGGACAGGGGTGGGAAGCTATGGCTACACCTTC
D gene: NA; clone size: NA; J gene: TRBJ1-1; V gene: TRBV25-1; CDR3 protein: CASSEPGYTEAFF; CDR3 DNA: TGTGCCAGCAGTGAACCGGGTTACACTGAAGCTTTCTTT
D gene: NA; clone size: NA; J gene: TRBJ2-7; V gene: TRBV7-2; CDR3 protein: CASSLGRAGYEQYF; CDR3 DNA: TGTGCCAGCAGCTTAGGCAGGGCGGGGTACGAGCAGTACTTC
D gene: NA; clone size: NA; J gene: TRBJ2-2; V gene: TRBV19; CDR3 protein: CASSKGQYTGELFF; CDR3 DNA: TGTGCCAGTAGCAAAGGACAGTACACCGGGGAGCTGTTTTTT
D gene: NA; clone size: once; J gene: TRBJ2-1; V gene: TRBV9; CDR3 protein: CASSVSGDGYNEQFF; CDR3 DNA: TGTGCCAGCAGCGTTTCGGGGGATGGCTACAATGAGCAGTTCTTC